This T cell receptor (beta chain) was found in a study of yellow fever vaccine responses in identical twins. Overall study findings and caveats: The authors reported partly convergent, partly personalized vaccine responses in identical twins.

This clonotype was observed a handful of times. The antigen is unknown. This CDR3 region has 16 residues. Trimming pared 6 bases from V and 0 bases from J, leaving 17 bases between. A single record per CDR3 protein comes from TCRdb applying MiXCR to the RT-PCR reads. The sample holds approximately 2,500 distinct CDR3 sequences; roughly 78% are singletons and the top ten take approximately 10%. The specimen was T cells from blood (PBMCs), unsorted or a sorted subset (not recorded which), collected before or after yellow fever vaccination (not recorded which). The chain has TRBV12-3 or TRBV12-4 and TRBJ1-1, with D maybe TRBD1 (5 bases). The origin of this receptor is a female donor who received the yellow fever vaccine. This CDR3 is CASSRPLQDMNTEAFF. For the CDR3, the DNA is TGTGCCAGCAGCCGGCCATTACAGGACATGAACACTGAAGCTTTCTTT.